This T cell receptor (beta chain) originates from a study of blood T cell repertoires in COVID-19. The wider study: Collection of acute and convalescent COVID-19 samples took place in the United States, Italy and Spain. PBMCs, B-cell-depleted T cells, or T cells were the source of the cDNA or gDNA that made up the material.

Original processing notes: Cell counts per sample came from amplifying reference gene primers. Profiling relied on immunoSEQ multiplex PCR, and the TCRdb table lists in-frame clones only, not all of them. The D gene and trimming were derived from the DNA, and the V and J assignments and clone size from that table. The table records some 300,000 clones, about 91% of them present only once. The origin of this receptor is a young woman who had recovered from COVID-19. The sequencing input was peripheral blood.

CDR3 sequence: CASTRGGAVDTQYF. The CDR3 DNA reads as TGCGCCAGCACTCGCGGGGGGGCCGTAGATACGCAGTATTTT. The chain joins TRBV5-1 to TRBJ2-3; 9 bases are a match to TRBD2. This CDR3 region has 14 residues. CDR1 is SGHRS and CDR2 is YFSETQ in the germline V gene. Losses at the gene ends were 6 bases for V and 5 bases for J; bases not matched to a gene: 7.